The clone carrying this T cell receptor (beta chain) was counted many times. Its target is unknown. As for time point: persistent/refractory GD, antithyroid drugs over 5 years with positive TRAb. After RNA was extracted from PBMCs, the TCR library was made from it. The sample belongs to a study of regulatory T cells in long-lasting Graves disease. Findings and limits, study-wide: Persistent disease was associated with favored TRBV28 usage and with favored use of TRBJ1-2 and TRBJ2-5.

Arm-PCR of CDR3 regions and iRepertoire HTBI primers were the basis on which TCR beta libraries were built. TCRdb re-analysed the multiplex PCR reads in MiXCR, keeping a single row per CDR3 protein. The sample lists under 450,000 distinct CDR3 sequences, 23% occurring once. CDR3 length equals 12 residues. The V end lost 4 bases, the J end lost 6 bases, and 7 bases lay between the germline ends. From germline, CDR1 is SEHNR and CDR2 FQNEAQ (reference sequence). The specimen comprised peripheral blood mononuclear cells (PBMCs), sampled when the disease was refractory, from a patient treated with antithyroid drugs. This chain links TRBV7-9 with TRBJ1-5, with D uncertain. The clonotype comes from a female donor with Graves disease. The CDR3 here is CASSYSGQPQHF. CDR3 sequence (DNA): TGTGCCAGCAGCTATTCCGGTCAGCCCCAGCATTTT.